A selection of T cell receptor beta chains follows, all from one sample in a study of T cell repertoires in cytomegalovirus infection. TCRdb ran MiXCR on the reads and lists one entry per CDR3 protein. Of about 490,000 distinct CDR3 sequences listed, approximately 10% were seen once; the top ten hold roughly a tenth. Material for sequencing was PBMCs. The receptors shown here come from a human donor in good health (CMV status not recorded). Some clones in this sample may be carry-over from other donors' samples. The CDR3 runs from the conserved cysteine through the conserved F or W. Each record gives: clone size, J gene, D gene, V gene, CDR3 DNA, CDR3 protein. The D gene is left open where the match is weak. Expanded clones get a size class; other rows say once, few or many, or leave the size out.

few,TRBJ1-2,-,TRBV20-1,TGCAGTGCTAGAGATTGGGGCAGGGGCTATGGCTACACCTTC,CSARDWGRGYGYTF
many,TRBJ2-7,TRBD2,TRBV7-2,TGTGCCAGCAGCTTAGCGGCTAGCGGGTTGTACGAGCAGTACTTC,CASSLAASGLYEQYF
many,TRBJ2-2,TRBD2,TRBV5-4,TGTGCCAGCAGCGTACTAGCGGGAGGAAGGAACGGGGAGCTGTTTTTT,CASSVLAGGRNGELFF
-,TRBJ1-5,-,TRBV4-2,TGTGCCAGCAGCCAAGATAGAGCAGGCAATCAGCCCCAGCATTTT,CASSQDRAGNQPQHF
-,TRBJ1-2,-,TRBV19,TGTGCCAGTCATTCATATCAGGGAGGGGAATGGTCTAACTATGGCTACACCTTC,CASHSYQGGEWSNYGYTF
many,TRBJ2-1,TRBD2,TRBV7-8,TGTGCCAGCAGCCGGACTAGCGGGAGGAATGAGCAGTTCTTC,CASSRTSGRNEQFF
few,TRBJ1-2,TRBD1,TRBV20-1,TGCAGTGCTAAGAAGCCGGGACAGGGGGCGGTCGGCTACACCTTC,CSAKKPGQGAVGYTF
many,TRBJ2-6,-,TRBV7-6,TGTGCCAGCAGCTTACCGTCTGGGGCCAACGTCCTGACTTTC,CASSLPSGANVLTF
-,TRBJ1-4,TRBD1,TRBV5-1,TGCGCCAGCAGCGACGCACAGGGGCGCCCAGAAAAACTGTTTTTT,CASSDAQGRPEKLFF
few,TRBJ1-5,-,TRBV10-3,TGTGCCATCAGTGGACCAGGGAGTGGCAATCAGCCCCAGCATTTT,CAISGPGSGNQPQHF
-,TRBJ1-2,TRBD1,TRBV6-6,TGTGCCAGCAGTTACCTGGACAGGGCAGGTCCCTATGGCTACACCTTC,CASSYLDRAGPYGYTF
many,TRBJ1-6,TRBD1,TRBV4-2,TGTGCCAGCAGTCGGACAGGGAATTCACCCCTCCACTTT,CASSRTGNSPLHF
-,TRBJ2-4,-,TRBV11-2,TGTGCCAGCAGTCCAGTTCTAGCCAAAAACATTCAGTACTTC,CASSPVLAKNIQYF
-,TRBJ2-1,TRBD1,TRBV28,TGTGCCAGCCACCGGGACAGGGCTCACAATGAGCAGTTCTTC,CASHRDRAHNEQFF
many,TRBJ2-5,-,TRBV5-4,TGTGCCAGCAGCCCCCGGGGTGATGTGGAGACCCAGTACTTC,CASSPRGDVETQYF
few,TRBJ1-2,-,TRBV29-1,TGCAGCGTGAGCGGTTCTTCCTATGGCTACACCTTC,CSVSGSSYGYTF
many,TRBJ2-1,-,TRBV7-6,TGTGCCAGCAGCTTTATTAAGGGGTCCGATGAGCAGTTCTTC,CASSFIKGSDEQFF
many,TRBJ2-1,TRBD2,TRBV7-3,TGTGCCAGCAGCTTAACTCTAGCGGGGTCGGATGAGCAGTTCTTC,CASSLTLAGSDEQFF
many,TRBJ2-6,-,TRBV7-9,TGTGCCAGCAGCGTTACCACTACAAGTTCTGGGGCCAACGTCCTGACTTTC,CASSVTTTSSGANVLTF
-,TRBJ2-1,-,TRBV18,TGTGCCAGCTCACAACAAACAGGGCCCCTTGGGTTAAGGCATGAGCAGTTCTTC,CASSQQTGPLGLRHEQFF
many,TRBJ1-3,-,TRBV7-9,TGTGCCAGCACCGAGATCGGCAGGGAAGGAAACACCATATATTTT,CASTEIGREGNTIYF
few,TRBJ2-1,-,TRBV20-1,TGCAGTGCCCCCGGAGGCAGCGGCCGTACAAATGAGCAGTTCTTC,CSAPGGSGRTNEQFF
many,TRBJ2-7,-,TRBV6-5,TGTGCCAGCAGTTACGGTTTGCTGGCGGGAAGCTCCTACGAGCAGTACTTC,CASSYGLLAGSSYEQYF
few,TRBJ2-3,-,TRBV19,TGTGCCAGTAGACCACATACAGGGACAGATACGCAGTATTTT,CASRPHTGTDTQYF
-,TRBJ2-3,TRBD2,TRBV20-1,TGCAGCTCGGGACTAAGCACAGATACGCAGTATTTT,CSSGLSTDTQYF
few,TRBJ2-7,-,TRBV9,TGTGCCAGCAGCGTTGACGGGGCTCCCTACGAGCAGTACTTC,CASSVDGAPYEQYF
many,TRBJ1-2,-,TRBV7-2,TGTGCCAGCAGCCTAGAGGGAGGAGGCTACACCTTC,CASSLEGGGYTF
many,TRBJ1-5,TRBD1,TRBV10-3,TGTGCCATCAGTTACTCGGGACAGGGGGACCAGCCCCAGCATTTT,CAISYSGQGDQPQHF
-,TRBJ1-5,-,TRBV20-1,TGCAGTGCTAGAGATTTTATGAATCAGCCCCAGCATTTT,CSARDFMNQPQHF
many,TRBJ2-7,-,TRBV12-3/TRBV12-4,TGTGCCAGCAGTTTAGAGAGCCAGTGGTCCTACGAGCAGTACTTC,CASSLESQWSYEQYF
few,TRBJ1-2,TRBD1,TRBV20-1,TGCAGTGGGGGACAGACTGGCTACACCTTC,CSGGQTGYTF
many,TRBJ1-1,-,TRBV12-3/TRBV12-4,TGTGCCAGCACCCCGACAGGAAAGAGGGCTTTCTTT,CASTPTGKRAFF
few,TRBJ2-5,TRBD2,TRBV30,TGTGCCTGGAGTCCAGGACTAGCGGGAGAGACCCAGTACTTC,CAWSPGLAGETQYF
many,TRBJ2-7,TRBD2,TRBV7-9,TGTGCCAGCAGCCGCACGCTAGCGGGAGGGCCCCTCGCCTACGAGCAGTACTTC,CASSRTLAGGPLAYEQYF
many,TRBJ1-2,TRBD1,TRBV7-9,TGTGCCAGCAGTCTAAATCCGGGACAGGAGGGAATCAACTATGGCTACACCTTC,CASSLNPGQEGINYGYTF
few,TRBJ2-5,TRBD1,TRBV27,TGTGCCAGCAGCGGGACAGGGGGAGCAGAGACCCAGTACTTC,CASSGTGGAETQYF
large,TRBJ2-5,-,TRBV28,TGTGCCAGCAGCTTAGCGGCCCCGAGGGAGACCCAGTACTTC,CASSLAAPRETQYF
many,TRBJ2-3,-,TRBV4-1,TGCGCCAGCAGCCGCTCAACTCAGGGGGGGGCAGATACGCAGTATTTT,CASSRSTQGGADTQYF
-,TRBJ1-3,-,TRBV28,TGTGCCAGCAACCAGATGGTCTCTGGAAACACCATATATTTT,CASNQMVSGNTIYF
few,TRBJ2-2,TRBD1,TRBV6-1,TGTGCCAGCAAAGGGGGCGCGAACACCGGGGAGCTGTTTTTT,CASKGGANTGELFF
-,TRBJ2-5,TRBD2,TRBV20-1,TGCAGTGCTGGGACTAGCCTGGGGGGGACCCAGTACTTC,CSAGTSLGGTQYF
many,TRBJ2-1,-,TRBV20-1,TGCAGTGCTAGAGCCCTCCAAGGGGAGCAGTTCTTC,CSARALQGEQFF
-,TRBJ2-2,-,TRBV2,TGTGCCAGCCGGATGGACTCCATCGCGAACACCGGGGAGCTGTTTTTT,CASRMDSIANTGELFF
many,TRBJ1-1,-,TRBV7-6,TGTGCCAGCAGCCCAGATGTCCTGAACACTGAAGCTTTCTTT,CASSPDVLNTEAFF
many,TRBJ1-1,-,TRBV7-9,TGTGCCAGCAGCACAGGTATGCCTGAAGCTTTCTTT,CASSTGMPEAFF
many,TRBJ1-6,TRBD1,TRBV10-2,TGCGCCAGCACTACCGGGACAGGGTTAGGAACCTATAATTCACCCCTCCACTTT,CASTTGTGLGTYNSPLHF
many,TRBJ2-1,TRBD2,TRBV6-5,TGTGCCAGCAGTTACTCTTTTATTAGCGGGGGGGCCAGTAATGAGCAGTTCTTC,CASSYSFISGGASNEQFF
many,TRBJ1-1,-,TRBV4-2,TGTGCCAGCAGCCAAGAACAGGAGACGAACACTGAAGCTTTCTTT,CASSQEQETNTEAFF
-,TRBJ1-6,-,TRBV4-2,TGTGCCAGCAGCTCCCGCCCGGACGAGTATAATTCATCCCTCCACTTT,CASSSRPDEYNSSLHF
many,TRBJ2-3,TRBD2,TRBV7-2,TGTGCCAGCAGCTTCCGCTCTCCATGGGGAGCGGGAGGGCCGGATACGCAGTATTTT,CASSFRSPWGAGGPDTQYF
many,TRBJ2-1,TRBD2,TRBV28,TGTGCCAGCAGGCTCCTGGGGAGGGAACAGTTCTTC,CASRLLGREQFF
many,TRBJ2-1,TRBD2,TRBV10-3,TGTGCCATCAGTGAGTCGACTAGCGCGTACAATGAGCAGTTCTTC,CAISESTSAYNEQFF
many,TRBJ1-2,-,TRBV14,TGTGCCAGCAGCCCCCGCAGGGGATTCAACTATGGCTACACCTTC,CASSPRRGFNYGYTF
-,TRBJ1-3,TRBD1,TRBV5-1,TGCGCCAGCAGCTCTTTACAGGGGGCCTCTGGAAACACCATATATTTT,CASSSLQGASGNTIYF
many,TRBJ1-4,TRBD1,TRBV20-1,TGCAGTGCTCCACACCGGGACAGGGGGAGTGAAAAACTGTTTTTT,CSAPHRDRGSEKLFF
many,TRBJ2-2,TRBD2,TRBV9,TGTGCCAGCAGCGCCGTTTGGACTAGCGGGAGGGCTAACACCGGGGAGCTGTTTTTT,CASSAVWTSGRANTGELFF
many,TRBJ2-7,-,TRBV25-1,TGTGCCAGCAGTGACCGGCAGGGTCTATACGAGCAGTACTTC,CASSDRQGLYEQYF